A single sample is the source of the 30 T cell receptor beta chains below, sequenced in a study of blood T cell repertoires in COVID-19. Profiling relied on immunoSEQ multiplex PCR, and the TCRdb table lists in-frame clones only, not all of them. The sample contains roughly 200,000 clones, about 80% of which appear only once. Sequenced material: peripheral blood. These receptor sequences come from a man in his fifties or sixties with active or convalescent COVID-19.

This rearrangement joins TRBV19 to TRBJ2-1, with a tentative D call TRBD1 (6 bases). The CDR3 extends over 14 amino acids. V was shortened by 3 bases and J by 5 bases, with 11 bases between the two germline ends. Germline assignment: CDR1 LNHDA and CDR2 SQIVND (reference sequence). The DNA for the CDR3 is TGTGCCAGTAGTATGATGGGGGCACACAATGAGCAGTTCTTC. This encodes CASSMMGAHNEQFF.

This rearrangement joins TRBV13 to TRBJ2-7, with D possibly matching TRBD1 (5 bases). The V gene lost 5 bases and the J gene lost 5 bases, with 13 bases spanning the gap. Germline values: CDR1 PRHDT, CDR2 FYEKMQ (reference sequence). There are 13 residues in the CDR3. The CDR3 loop is CASSISGLNEQYF. In DNA form, the CDR3 reads TGTGCCAGCAGCATATCAGGGTTGAACGAGCAGTACTTC.

This chain connects TRBV5-1 to TRBJ1-2; TRBD1 matches 10 bases. Trimming at V came to 0 bases and at J to 6 bases, leaving 5 bases not matched to a gene. Germline CDR1 reads SGHRS; CDR2 reads YFSETQ. The CDR3 consists of 15 residues. As DNA, the CDR3 is TGCGCCAGCAGCTTGGAGGACAGGGGGTCGCATGGCTACACCTTC. It codes for CASSLEDRGSHGYTF.

The V call is TRBV5-8, the J call TRBJ2-5; 11 nucleotides align to TRBD2. Germline-derived CDR1 and CDR2 are SGHTS and YDEGEE. The CDR3 totals 17 residues. V was pared by 0 bases and J by 4 bases, with 8 bases of the junction left unmatched. The CDR3 reads CASSLAFSGGALETQYF. The CDR3 nucleotides read TGTGCCAGCAGCTTGGCCTTTAGCGGGGGGGCCTTAGAGACCCAGTACTTC.

The chain is built from TRBV5-8 and TRBJ1-6, with D hard to call. The CDR3 totals 16 residues. Trimming took off 4 bases at V and 4 bases at J, with 15 bases between the two ends. Germline CDR1 and CDR2: SGHTS and YDEGEE. The CDR3 reads CASSPSDGGYNSPLHF. CDR3 nucleotides: TGTGCCAGCAGCCCATCGGACGGCGGGTATAATTCACCCCTCCACTTT.

As concerns this clone: Other DNA sequences in the sample encode the same CDR3. The chain links TRBV7-2 to TRBJ2-5; TRBD2 aligns across 15 bases. Germline trimming cut 3 bases from V and 1 base from J; bases unmatched to any gene: 0. The CDR3 is made up of 16 amino acids. Germline CDR1 reads SGHTA; CDR2 reads FQGNSA. CDR3 DNA: TGTGCCAGCAGCTTGGGACTAGCGGGGGGCCAAGAGACCCAGTACTTC. This codes for CASSLGLAGGQETQYF.

The chain is built from TRBV28 and TRBJ1-5; 7 bases match TRBD1. CDR1 and CDR2 (germline): MDHEN, SYDVKM. After removal of 5 bases from V and 3 bases from J, the junction contained 7 bases not matched to a gene. The CDR3 length is 15 residues. In DNA, the CDR3 is TGTGCCAGCAGTATCCGACAGGGTTTCAATCAGCCCCAGCATTTT. This translates into CASSIRQGFNQPQHF.

The sample holds a few counts of this clone. The rearrangement joins TRBV30 to TRBJ1-1, with D uncertain. Trimming removed 0 bases from V and 1 base from J, with 6 bases in between. This CDR3 is built from 13 residues. Germline V CDR1 and CDR2: GTSNPN, SVGIG (reference sequence). CDR3 nucleotides: TGTGCCTGGAGTGTAACCAGGAACACTGAAGCTTTCTTT. Translation gives CAWSVTRNTEAFF.

This chain joins TRBV28 and TRBJ2-1; 10 nucleotides agree with TRBD2. V was clipped by 5 bases and J by 16 bases; unmatched bases: 8. The V gene's germline CDR1 is MDHEN and CDR2 SYDVKM. The CDR3 contains 12 residues. The CDR3 nucleotides read TGTGCCAGCAGTGTCAGAGCGGGGGGGGTTTTCTTC. Residues: CASSVRAGGVFF.

The chain combines TRBV30 with TRBJ1-2; D not resolved. The CDR3 covers 13 residues. Deletions cut 1 base from V and 8 bases from J, with 14 bases between. The germline V gene has CDR1 GTSNPN and CDR2 SVGIG (reference sequence). CDR3 region: CAWSAAVAVGYTF. The CDR3 DNA reads TGTGCCTGGAGTGCGGCGGTGGCAGTCGGCTACACCTTC.

V is TRBV6-5 and J is TRBJ1-1, with 7 positions matching TRBD1. J lost 5 bases, V lost 6 bases, and 6 bases had no gene match. This CDR3 is built from 13 residues. Germline V lookup: CDR1 MNHEY, CDR2 SVGAGI. The CDR3 region is CASRATGETEAFF. CDR3 nucleotide sequence: TGTGCCAGCAGGGCTACAGGGGAAACTGAAGCTTTCTTT.

The rearrangement links TRBV19 to TRBJ1-2; D gene uncertain. V was cut by 5 bases and J by 1 base, with 8 bases left in between. Germline loops: CDR1 LNHDA, CDR2 SQIVND (reference sequence). The CDR3 extends over 13 amino acids. Here the CDR3 DNA reads TGTGCCAGTAGTCACAACGTTAACTATGGCTACACCTTC. As protein: CASSHNVNYGYTF.

The chain joins TRBV19 to TRBJ1-3; TRBD1 is a possible D gene (6 bases). The germline V gene has CDR1 LNHDA and CDR2 SQIVND (reference sequence). V shed 8 bases and J shed 4 bases, with 15 bases lying between them. The CDR3 has 14 residues. Written as DNA, the CDR3 is TGTGCCAGTCTCTCAGGGGCGGGCGGAAACACCATATATTTT. The encoded protein is CASLSGAGGNTIYF.

This clone is a singleton in its sample. Written as DNA, the CDR3 is TGCGCCAGCAGTGAGAGAGGGTCAGCGCACGAGCAGTACTTC. Its protein product is CASSERGSAHEQYF. V is TRBV10-1 and J is TRBJ2-7, with D tentatively TRBD2 (5 bases). The CDR3 has 14 residues. V dropped 2 bases and J dropped 5 bases, with 13 bases sitting between them. The V gene's germline CDR1 is WNHNN and CDR2 SYGVQD (reference sequence).

This clone was seen a single time. V gene TRBV5-6 combines with J gene TRBJ2-4; 9 bases are a match to TRBD2. CDR1 SGHDT and CDR2 YYEEEE come from the germline V gene. Trimming cost V 3 bases and J 6 bases; bases outside gene matches: 4. CDR3 length: 14 amino acids. CDR3 sequence reads: CASSWTSVPNIQYF. The CDR3, as DNA: TGTGCCAGCAGCTGGACTAGCGTCCCAAACATTCAGTACTTC.

This rearrangement joins TRBV28 to TRBJ1-1; TRBD1 matches at 9 bases. Germline V gene sequence: CDR1 MDHEN, CDR2 SYDVKM. The CDR3 loop spans 16 amino acids. With V trimmed by 6 bases and J by 6 bases, 14 bases remained unmatched. CDR3 sequence reads: CASRTGDRVLVPEAFF. In DNA, the CDR3 is TGTGCCAGCAGAACCGGGGACAGGGTTTTAGTACCTGAAGCTTTCTTT.

V usage is TRBV28 and J usage is TRBJ1-1; TRBD1 matches at 8 bases. The CDR3 spans 17 residues. V trimming: 5 bases; J trimming: 1 base; junction bases outside the gene matches: 12. CDR1 and CDR2 from the germline V gene are MDHEN and SYDVKM. The CDR3 sequence is CASSPWGGTGRNTEAFF. CDR3 sequence (DNA): TGTGCCAGCAGTCCCTGGGGTGGGACAGGAAGGAACACTGAAGCTTTCTTT.

The chain recombines TRBV5-6 with TRBJ2-7; D gene uncertain. Germline V gene data show CDR1 as SGHDT and CDR2 as YYEEEE. V dropped 0 bases and J dropped 2 bases, with 9 bases sitting between them. The CDR3 spans 14 residues. The CDR3 DNA follows: TGTGCCAGCAGCTTGGGTCACACAGCCTACGAGCAGTACTTC. It codes for CASSLGHTAYEQYF.

This chain joins TRBV19 and TRBJ2-3; 13 bases align to TRBD2. J gave up 2 bases and V 5 bases, and 4 bases lay outside the gene matches. Germline values: CDR1 LNHDA, CDR2 SQIVND (reference sequence). CDR3 size: 16 residues. CDR3 DNA: TGTGCCAGTAGTTTGGGACTAGCGGGGACCACAGATACGCAGTATTTT. Translation: CASSLGLAGTTDTQYF.

The genes are TRBV9 and TRBJ1-2; tentatively, D is TRBD1 (5 bases). There are 12 residues in the CDR3. CDR1 SGDLS and CDR2 YYNGEE come from the germline V gene. Trimming removed 7 bases at V and 6 bases at J, with 13 bases between. The CDR3 region has the DNA TGTGCCAGCGGGGCGGGGCGTCATGGCTACACCTTC. Amino acids: CASGAGRHGYTF.

This clone came up a few times. The V call is TRBV7-9, the J call TRBJ1-6; TRBD1 agrees at 11 bases. V lost 6 bases, J lost 9 bases, and 7 bases stayed unmatched. The CDR3 has 15 residues. Germline-derived CDR1 and CDR2 are SEHNR and FQNEAQ (reference sequence). CDR3 bases: TGTGCCAGCAGAACGGGACAGGGGGAGGTTTCACCCCTCCACTTT. This sequence encodes CASRTGQGEVSPLHF. Filled out from reference TRBV7-9 and TRBJ1-6, the complete variable domain reads DTGVSQNPRHKITKRGQNVTFRCDPISEHNRLYWYRQTLGQGPEFLTYFQNEAQLEKSRLLSDRFSAERPKGSFSTLEIQRTEQGDSAMYLCASRTGQGEVSPLHFGNGTRLTVT.

The rearrangement joins TRBV10-3 to TRBJ2-3; TRBD2 is a possible D gene (6 bases). The CDR3 extends over 16 amino acids. V gave up 2 bases and J gave up 0 bases, with 12 bases separating them. The germline V gene encodes CDR1 ENHRY and CDR2 SYGVKD. CDR3 DNA: TGTGCCATCAGTGAGGTGGGGCGGGGCAGCACAGATACGCAGTATTTT. It specifies CAISEVGRGSTDTQYF.

The rearrangement joins TRBV10-3 to TRBJ2-5, with TRBD2 matching 13 bases. The CDR3 is made up of 15 amino acids. Germline V CDR1 and CDR2: ENHRY, SYGVKD. V trimming: 6 bases; J trimming: 5 bases; junction bases outside the gene matches: 6. CDR3 loop: CAIRGTSGARETQYF. In nucleotides, the CDR3 is TGTGCCATCAGGGGGACTAGCGGGGCTCGGGAGACCCAGTACTTC.

This sequence joins TRBV18 and TRBJ2-2; 8 bases align to TRBD1. Trimming cost V 3 bases and J 7 bases; bases outside gene matches: 7. Germline V gene lookup returns CDR1 KGHSH and CDR2 LQKENI. This CDR3 comprises 15 residues. CDR3 in amino acids: CASSPPGQEYGELFF. The CDR3 DNA is TGTGCCAGCTCACCCCCGGGACAGGAGTACGGGGAGCTGTTTTTT.

V gene TRBV18 combines with J gene TRBJ1-5; D ambiguous. V lost 3 bases to trimming and J lost 1 base, with 10 bases between them. Looked up from germline, CDR1 is KGHSH and CDR2 is LQKENI. The CDR3 sequence is 15 residues long. Here the CDR3 reads CASSPVGMSNQPQHF. The CDR3 coding sequence is TGTGCCAGCTCACCGGTCGGGATGAGCAATCAGCCCCAGCATTTT.

The chain recombines TRBV29-1 with TRBJ1-1, with D possibly matching TRBD1 (5 bases). The CDR3 runs 11 residues. Trimming left V 6 bases short and J 5 bases short, with 10 bases between. From germline, CDR1 is SQVTM and CDR2 ANQGSEA. In DNA form, the CDR3 reads TGCAGCGTCTCGGGGGGGACTGAAGCTTTCTTT. Its protein is CSVSGGTEAFF.

This sequence joins TRBV5-1 and TRBJ2-2; D is perhaps TRBD1 (6 bases). This CDR3 is built from 18 residues. Germline CDR1 and CDR2: SGHRS and YFSETQ. The ends were cut back, 0 bases at V and 5 bases at J, with 20 bases in the middle. Here the CDR3 reads CASSLGYRVRTKTGELFF. The CDR3 DNA reads as TGCGCCAGCAGCTTGGGGTACAGGGTCAGAACAAAAACCGGGGAGCTGTTTTTT.

The chain joins TRBV7-9 to TRBJ2-7, with D tentatively TRBD1 (6 bases). Germline CDR1 reads SEHNR; CDR2 reads FQNEAQ (reference sequence). The CDR3 extends over 15 amino acids. The V end was cut by 6 bases, the J end by 3 bases, with 18 bases between. DNA for the CDR3: TGTGCCAGCAGTCCCCGCCCCAGGGGAATCTACGAGCAGTACTTC. This encodes CASSPRPRGIYEQYF.

The chain has TRBV5-1 and TRBJ1-1; 8 bases are shared with TRBD1. The CDR3 contains 15 residues. V shed 4 bases, J shed 4 bases, and the junction held 9 bases outside the gene matches. Germline V gene data show CDR1 as SGHRS and CDR2 as YFSETQ. CDR3 nucleotides: TGCGCCAGCAGCGCGACTCAGGGGGCCCTCACTGAAGCTTTCTTT. It specifies CASSATQGALTEAFF.

The chain links TRBV19 to TRBJ1-2, with D unresolved. The germline CDR1 and CDR2 sequences are LNHDA and SQIVND (reference sequence). Trimming left V 0 bases short and J 0 bases short, with 8 bases between. CDR3 length: 15 amino acids. The CDR3 protein is CASSIDRGSNYGYTF. As DNA, the CDR3 is TGTGCCAGTAGTATAGATCGAGGCTCTAACTATGGCTACACCTTC. Looking up the rest from reference TRBV19 and TRBJ1-2 gives the full variable domain: DGGITQSPKYLFRKEGQNVTLSCEQNLNHDAMYWYRQDPGQGLRLIYYSQIVNDFQKGDIAEGYSVSREKKESFPLTVTSAQKNPTAFYLCASSIDRGSNYGYTFGSGTRLTVV.